This T cell receptor (beta chain) derives from a study of cytomegalovirus exposure and HLA in healthy donors. The overall study: Early released data had about 85 million unique TCRs, all coming from HLA-typed donors.

Study-wide points: Per a prior analysis, the majority of TCR beta V segments were productive roughly 87% or roughly 30% of the time.

The CDR3 extends over 17 amino acids. The ends lost 4 bases at V and 0 bases at J; junction bases unmatched: 7. CDR1 and CDR2 from the germline V gene are SGHRS and YFSETQ. PCR was performed using 60 Vbeta and 13 Jbeta primers. The table came from immunoSEQ multiplex PCR; TCRdb's copy has only in-frame clones and leaves some out. The repertoire holds 100,000 to 150,000 clones, with about 74% as singletons. As to this clone: The antigen remains undetermined.

This TCR was sampled from a woman in her forties or fifties in good health and CMV-seropositive. The gene calls are TRBV5-1 and TRBJ2-6; 7 bases line up with TRBD1. Sequencing was performed on PBMCs. The CDR3 nucleotides read TGCGCCAGCAGCCCATGGGACAGCCTCTCTGGGGCCAACGTCCTGACTTTC. Its translation is CASSPWDSLSGANVLTF.